Listed below are T cell receptor beta chains from one sample, sequenced in a study of T cells in Graves' hyperthyroidism and ophthalmopathy. Using its own MiXCR run on the multiplex PCR reads, TCRdb lists one record per CDR3 protein. The repertoire holds about half a million distinct CDR3 sequences, with 24% as singletons. Sequenced: blood. The receptors shown here come from a woman between 25 and 40 years old with Graves' ophthalmopathy. Both conserved end residues are part of each CDR3. The order of the fields is D gene, J gene, V gene, clone size, CDR3 DNA, CDR3 protein. A D gene is named only where the DNA matches it firmly. Clone size is stated in some rows and not others, as once, few, many or a class when expanded.

>.|TRBJ1-2|TRBV6-1|many
TGTGCCAGCACCAGACAGGAGACGGGGTATGGCTACACCTTC
CASTRQETGYGYTF
>.|TRBJ1-5|TRBV6-5|many
TGTGCCAGCAGTTACTCGATCAATCAGCCCCAGCATTTT
CASSYSINQPQHF
>.|TRBJ2-7|TRBV6-2/TRBV6-3|.
TGTGCCAGCAGTTACGGGGCAGGACAATCCTACGAGCAGTACTTC
CASSYGAGQSYEQYF
>.|TRBJ1-3|TRBV27|.
TGTGCCAGCAGTTTAATCGGGCCTGGAAACACCATATATTTT
CASSLIGPGNTIYF
>TRBD1|TRBJ1-1|TRBV28|few
TGTGCCAGCAGTTTGTGGGGGGACAGTTTGAACACTGAAGCTTTCTTT
CASSLWGDSLNTEAFF
>.|TRBJ2-7|TRBV2|.
TGTGCCAGCAGTGAAGAAGCCGGGGGGCTAGCGGCCCGTTACGCAGCGCCCTACGAGCAGTACTTC
CASSEEAGGLAARYAAPYEQYF
>.|TRBJ1-1|TRBV28|few
TGTGCCAGCAGTTTGATCCTTAAGACTGAAGCTTTCTTT
CASSLILKTEAFF
>.|TRBJ1-5|TRBV13|many
TGTGCCAGCAGCTATCAGCCTAATCAGCCCCAGCATTTT
CASSYQPNQPQHF
>.|TRBJ2-5|TRBV20-1|.
TGCAGTGCTGCCCTAAGAAGGACCCAGTACTTC
CSAALRRTQYF
>TRBD2|TRBJ2-7|TRBV20-1|few
TGCAGTGCTAGAGACCCTGGGACTAGCAAAAGATACGAGCAGTACTTC
CSARDPGTSKRYEQYF
>TRBD1|TRBJ1-5|TRBV4-1|many
TGCGCCAGCAGCCACCCTGGTGGACAGGAGAGAAATCAGCCCCAGCATTTT
CASSHPGGQERNQPQHF
>.|TRBJ1-1|TRBV4-1|many
TGCGCCAGCAGCCAAGGAACTCCGGGACGACGAGTGTGGGTCACTGAAGCTTTCTTT
CASSQGTPGRRVWVTEAFF
>TRBD1|TRBJ1-1|TRBV10-3|many
TGTGCCATCAAGGAGGCCGGACAGGACACTGAAGCTTTCTTT
CAIKEAGQDTEAFF
>.|TRBJ1-1|TRBV5-6|.
TGTGCCAGCAGCTGGGGGGAGGACACTGAAGCTTTCTTT
CASSWGEDTEAFF
>.|TRBJ1-6|TRBV11-2|few
TGTGCCAGCAGAAGAGGGGATTCACCCCTCCACTTT
CASRRGDSPLHF
>.|TRBJ2-4|TRBV12-3/TRBV12-4|.
TGTGCCACGAGGGGTAGGAGAGGGGCCAAAAACATTCAGTACTTC
CATRGRRGAKNIQYF
>.|TRBJ2-7|TRBV28|.
TGTGCCAGCAGTTCCGGACAGTGGACCTACTACGAGCAGTACTTC
CASSSGQWTYYEQYF
>TRBD1|TRBJ1-2|TRBV29-1|many
TGCAGCGTGCAAGGAGGGGACAGGGGACGTGAAGGCTACACCTTC
CSVQGGDRGREGYTF
>.|TRBJ2-2|TRBV6-1|many
TGTGCCAGCAGCCGGACGGATTGGGGCAACACCGGGGAGCTGTTTTTT
CASSRTDWGNTGELFF
>TRBD1|TRBJ1-5|TRBV19|many
TGTGCCAGTACCGTCACAGGGGGCGGTCAGCCCCAGCATTTT
CASTVTGGGQPQHF
>.|TRBJ2-7|TRBV20-1|many
TGCAGTGCTAGTACCCAGTCCTACGAGCAGTACTTC
CSASTQSYEQYF
>TRBD1|TRBJ1-1|TRBV28|many
TGTGCCACCACCCGGACGGACAGGATGAGCACTGAAGCTTTCTTT
CATTRTDRMSTEAFF
>.|TRBJ2-7|TRBV6-5|many
TGTGCCAGCAGGATCGCAACGACAGGATCCTACGAGCAGTACTTC
CASRIATTGSYEQYF
>.|TRBJ2-5|TRBV5-1|many
TGTGCCAGCAGACAGGAAGAGACCCAGTACTTC
CASRQEETQYF
>.|TRBJ2-6|TRBV20-1|many
TGCAGTGCTACTAAGGAATCTGGGGCCAACGTCCTGACTTTC
CSATKESGANVLTF
>TRBD1|TRBJ1-2|TRBV6-2/TRBV6-3|many
TGTGCCAGCACCTTCACTATTTTCGGGGGACAGTCTTATGGCTACACCTTC
CASTFTIFGGQSYGYTF
>TRBD2|TRBJ2-5|TRBV11-2|.
TGTGCCAGCAGCCAACTCGCGGGAGTGGGAGAGACCCAGTACTTC
CASSQLAGVGETQYF
>.|TRBJ1-1|TRBV9|many
TGTGCCAGCAGCGTAGACGGGGGCATGAACACTGAAGCTTTCTTT
CASSVDGGMNTEAFF
>.|TRBJ1-5|TRBV20-1|many
TGCAGTGCGACACCTACAGGGAACCCCAATCAGCCCCAGCATTTT
CSATPTGNPNQPQHF